A single sample gave rise to the 24 T cell receptor beta chains below, sequenced in a study of T cell responses to AZD1222 COVID-19 vaccine. Here immunoSEQ multiplex PCR was the method, and the copy in TCRdb shows in-frame clones only, minus some. This table has over 100,000 clones, less than 95% appearing once. This sample comprised peripheral blood, obtained on day 0 of AZD1222 vaccination. These receptor sequences come from an adult in good health.

The V gene is TRBV19, the J gene TRBJ1-5, with D possibly TRBD1 on 5 matching bases. This CDR3 comprises 13 residues. Trimming took 8 bases from V and 3 from J, leaving 11 bases between them. Germline lookup yields CDR1 LNHDA and CDR2 SQIVND (reference sequence). The CDR3 reads CASSQGLNQPQHF. CDR3 bases: TGTGCCAGTTCTCAGGGTCTCAATCAGCCCCAGCATTTT.

This chain uses TRBV14 with TRBJ1-4; D is ambiguous. The germline V gene has CDR1 SGHDN and CDR2 FVKESK. The V gene lost 1 base and the J gene lost 6 bases, with 12 bases spanning the gap. This CDR3 region has 15 residues. CDR3: CASSQGVTTYEKLFF. In DNA form, the CDR3 reads TGTGCCAGCAGCCAAGGGGTAACAACCTATGAAAAACTGTTTTTT.

The rearrangement uses TRBV7-9 and TRBJ2-2; 9 nucleotides line up with TRBD1. Germline V CDR1 and CDR2: SEHNR, FQNEAQ (reference sequence). CDR3 length: 15 amino acids. J was trimmed by 3 bases and V by 6 bases; bases with no gene match: 5. The CDR3 bases are TGTGCCAGCAGGGGGGACAGGGAATACACCGGGGAGCTGTTTTTT. Translation gives CASRGDREYTGELFF. Filled out from reference TRBV7-9 and TRBJ2-2, the complete variable domain reads DTGVSQNPRHKITKRGQNVTFRCDPISEHNRLYWYRQTLGQGPEFLTYFQNEAQLEKSRLLSDRFSAERPKGSFSTLEIQRTEQGDSAMYLCASRGDREYTGELFFGEGSRLTVL.

The chain joins TRBV5-1 to TRBJ1-4; D not resolved. Trimming removed 1 base at V and 0 bases at J, with 13 bases between. This CDR3 contains 17 residues. Germline CDR1 is SGHRS and CDR2 is YFSETQ. CDR3 in amino acids: CASSLQFQEATNEKLFF. Here the CDR3 DNA reads TGCGCCAGCAGCTTGCAGTTTCAGGAGGCAACTAATGAAAAACTGTTTTTT.

This clone was seen once. V gene TRBV3-1 (or the pseudogene TRBV3-2) combines with J gene TRBJ2-1; maybe TRBD2 (7 bases). From germline, CDR1 is LGHDT and CDR2 YNNKEL (reference sequence). The CDR3 is 15 amino acids. The ends were cut back, 0 bases at V and 10 bases at J, with 16 bases in the middle. The CDR3 nucleotides read TGTGCCAGCAGCCAAGACTCTGAACAGGGAGGGGAGCAGTTCTTC. It specifies CASSQDSEQGGEQFF.

The chain combines TRBV10-3 with TRBJ1-4; 7 bases map to TRBD1. Germline CDR1 is ENHRY and CDR2 is SYGVKD. After removal of 6 bases from V and 7 bases from J, the junction contained 11 bases not matched to a gene. The CDR3 loop spans 15 amino acids. The CDR3 coding sequence is TGTGCCATCAGCGACCCCGGGACAGCGAGTGAAAAACTGTTTTTT. Its translation: CAISDPGTASEKLFF.

The V gene is TRBV7-9, the J gene TRBJ2-5; the D gene is possibly TRBD2 (6 bases). The CDR3 has 15 residues. Trimming took 3 bases from V and 2 from J, leaving 13 bases between them. Germline values: CDR1 SEHNR, CDR2 FQNEAQ (reference sequence). The CDR3 DNA follows: TGTGCCAGCAGCTTGTTCTTCCGGGGGCAAGAGACCCAGTACTTC. Protein: CASSLFFRGQETQYF. Full variable domain (missing parts from reference TRBV7-9 and TRBJ2-5): DTGVSQNPRHKITKRGQNVTFRCDPISEHNRLYWYRQTLGQGPEFLTYFQNEAQLEKSRLLSDRFSAERPKGSFSTLEIQRTEQGDSAMYLCASSLFFRGQETQYFGPGTRLLVL.

The genes are TRBV5-4 and TRBJ2-1, with D unresolved. Deletions cut 3 bases from V and 7 bases from J, with 8 bases between. This CDR3 contains 12 residues. Germline loops: CDR1 SGHNT, CDR2 YYREEE (reference sequence). CDR3 amino acids: CASSSPLNEQFF. In DNA, the CDR3 is TGTGCCAGCAGCTCACCTTTGAATGAGCAGTTCTTC.

The chain uses TRBV28 and TRBJ1-1, with D unclear. V gave up 8 bases and J gave up 2 bases, with 15 bases separating them. The CDR3 consists of 14 residues. Germline-derived CDR1 and CDR2 are MDHEN and SYDVKM. CDR3 sequence reads: CASGLGNRNTEAFF. CDR3 DNA sequence: TGTGCCAGCGGCTTAGGGAACCGAAACACTGAAGCTTTCTTT.

The chain employs TRBV4-2 and TRBJ2-7; either TRBD1 or TRBD2 may supply D (6 bases each). Deletions cut 1 base from V and 6 bases from J, with 16 bases between. The CDR3 contains 15 residues. Germline-derived CDR1 and CDR2 are LGHNA and YNFKEQ. Here the CDR3 reads CASSQGGAGVIEQYF. CDR3 DNA: TGTGCCAGCAGCCAAGGGGGGGCAGGGGTTATCGAGCAGTACTTC.

The chain has TRBV7-3 and TRBJ2-1; 7 bases match TRBD1. CDR1 and CDR2 (germline): SGHTA, FQGTGA. Trimming took 5 bases from V and 2 from J; bases not matched to a gene: 6. The CDR3 runs 15 residues. Here the CDR3 reads CASSPRDRAYNEQFF. The CDR3 region has the DNA TGTGCCAGCAGCCCCCGGGACAGAGCCTACAATGAGCAGTTCTTC.

The chain recombines TRBV19 with TRBJ1-1, with D possibly matching TRBD1 (6 bases). The CDR3 consists of 14 residues. Trimming shortened V by 4 bases and J by 1 base, and 10 bases separated the two germline ends. Looked up from germline, CDR1 is LNHDA and CDR2 is SQIVND (reference sequence). CDR3 nucleotide sequence: TGTGCCAGTAGTACGAGACAGGAGAACACTGAAGCTTTCTTT. Its translation: CASSTRQENTEAFF. Full variable domain (outside the CDR3, taken from reference TRBV19 and TRBJ1-1): DGGITQSPKYLFRKEGQNVTLSCEQNLNHDAMYWYRQDPGQGLRLIYYSQIVNDFQKGDIAEGYSVSREKKESFPLTVTSAQKNPTAFYLCASSTRQENTEAFFGQGTRLTVV.

This sequence joins TRBV9 and TRBJ2-2, with unresolved D. In germline, CDR1 is SGDLS, CDR2 YYNGEE. The CDR3 loop spans 16 amino acids. V was clipped by 1 base and J by 0 bases, with 10 bases between them. In DNA form, the CDR3 reads TGTGCCAGCAGCGTATCTCGGCGGACGAACACCGGGGAGCTGTTTTTT. This codes for CASSVSRRTNTGELFF.

The rearrangement links TRBV3-1 (or the pseudogene TRBV3-2) to TRBJ2-3; possibly TRBD2 for D (6 bases). The ends were cut back, 4 bases at V and 2 bases at J, with 13 bases in the middle. CDR3 length: 15 residues. Germline loops: CDR1 LGHDT, CDR2 YNNKEL (reference sequence). CDR3 loop: CASSRMGGYTDTQYF. DNA for the CDR3: TGTGCCAGCAGCCGAATGGGGGGATACACAGATACGCAGTATTTT.

This rearrangement joins TRBV2 to TRBJ1-1; 10 nucleotides match TRBD1. The CDR3 runs 13 residues. Per germline, CDR1 SNHLY and CDR2 FYNNEI. The trim removed 6 bases at V and 3 bases at J, leaving 1 base unmatched. In DNA, the CDR3 is TGTGCCAGCAGGGGACAGGGGTACACTGAAGCTTTCTTT. This codes for CASRGQGYTEAFF.

The J gene is TRBJ2-2, the V gene TRBV6-5; 14 bases agree with TRBD2. Germline CDR1 is MNHEY and CDR2 is SVGAGI. The CDR3 consists of 15 residues. V dropped 5 bases and J dropped 6; count of bases not matched to a gene: 2. The CDR3 region has the DNA TGTGCCAGCAGTCGACTAGCGGGGGGGCCCGGGGAGCTGTTTTTT. Its translation is CASSRLAGGPGELFF.

This clone was detected once. The chain uses TRBV13 and TRBJ2-1; 14 bases align to TRBD2. The trim removed 4 bases at V and 7 bases at J, leaving 9 bases unmatched. CDR1 and CDR2 from the germline V gene are PRHDT and FYEKMQ (reference sequence). There are 17 residues in the CDR3. The CDR3 reads CASSSGLAGGIWNEQFF. The CDR3 DNA reads as TGTGCCAGCAGCTCCGGACTAGCGGGGGGAATTTGGAATGAGCAGTTCTTC.

The CDR3 region has the DNA TGTGCCAGCAGTGAAGCGCGAGGACAGGCCGGGGAGCTGTTTTTT. It codes for CASSEARGQAGELFF. The chain links TRBV2 to TRBJ2-2; TRBD1 matches at 7 bases. The germline gives CDR1 SNHLY, CDR2 FYNNEI. CDR3 length: 15 amino acids. Trimming removed 0 bases from V and 6 bases from J; junction bases left unmatched: 4.

The gene calls are TRBV27 and TRBJ2-7; 8 bases are shared with TRBD1. The ends lost 6 bases at V and 3 bases at J; junction bases unmatched: 4. CDR3 length: 13 residues. Germline assignment: CDR1 MNHEY and CDR2 SMNVEV (reference sequence). The chain's CDR3 is CASRRTGFYEQYF. For the CDR3, the DNA is TGTGCCAGCAGACGGACAGGGTTCTACGAGCAGTACTTC.

The chain joins TRBV28 to TRBJ1-2, with D unclear. With 2 bases removed from V and 4 bases from J, the gap between germline ends came to 20 bases. The germline V gene encodes CDR1 MDHEN and CDR2 SYDVKM. The CDR3 contains 17 residues. CDR3 nucleotide sequence: TGTGCCAGCAGTTTACCCTTCGACACGGTGAGACCCTATGGCTACACCTTC. Its protein is CASSLPFDTVRPYGYTF.

In its sample, this clone was seen once. This chain connects TRBV7-2 to TRBJ1-5; unclear D gene. V lost 5 bases and J 6 bases, leaving 14 bases between the germline ends. CDR3 length: 14 residues. Looked up from germline, CDR1 is SGHTA and CDR2 is FQGNSA. Here the CDR3 reads CASSPSSVGQPQHF. Written as DNA, the CDR3 is TGTGCCAGCAGCCCGTCCTCAGTAGGTCAGCCCCAGCATTTT.

The rearrangement joins TRBV28 to TRBJ1-5; no firm D call. CDR1 and CDR2 (germline): MDHEN, SYDVKM. The CDR3 length is 11 residues. V gave up 6 bases and J gave up 4 bases, with 4 bases separating them. CDR3 DNA: TGTGCCAGCAGCATAAATCAGCCCCAGCATTTT. Its protein is CASSINQPQHF.

This chain uses TRBV27 with TRBJ1-2; D uncertain. Trimming took 6 bases from V and 1 from J, leaving 21 bases between them. The germline V gene encodes CDR1 MNHEY and CDR2 SMNVEV (reference sequence). This CDR3 contains 17 residues. CDR3 nucleotide sequence: TGTGCCAGCAGCTCGCACTGGAGCTCCAACAATAACTATGGCTACACCTTC. Protein sequence: CASSSHWSSNNNYGYTF.

On this clone itself: Other DNA sequences in the sample encode the same CDR3. The genes are TRBV28 and TRBJ1-4; D unresolved. The ends were cut back, 2 bases at V and 0 bases at J, with 1 base in the middle. The CDR3 has 13 amino acids. Germline V gene data show CDR1 as MDHEN and CDR2 as SYDVKM. The CDR3 bases are TGTGCCAGCAGTTTAACAACTAATGAAAAACTGTTTTTT. Protein: CASSLTTNEKLFF.